The clone carrying this T cell receptor beta chain occurred once. Its target is unknown. CDR1 and CDR2 (germline): SGHDT, YYEEEE. The V end was cut by 0 bases, the J end by 3 bases, with 6 bases between. The length of the CDR3 is 14 residues. Vbeta (60) and Jbeta (13) primers were used in the PCR. Clones were read by immunoSEQ multiplex PCR, and TCRdb kept only the in-frame ones, dropping some. The profile shows a few hundred thousand clones, 80% to 90% of them singletons. The record originates from a study of cytomegalovirus exposure and HLA in healthy donors. Study findings and constraints: CMV serostatus alone was available as immune exposure information.

The specimen sequenced was PBMCs. The receptor comes from a woman aged 18 to 35 in good health and CMV-seronegative. The rearrangement links TRBV5-6 to TRBJ1-4; D remains ambiguous. The CDR3: CASSLGRSNEKLFF. The CDR3 region has the DNA TGTGCCAGCAGCTTGGGTCGGTCTAATGAAAAACTGTTTTTT.